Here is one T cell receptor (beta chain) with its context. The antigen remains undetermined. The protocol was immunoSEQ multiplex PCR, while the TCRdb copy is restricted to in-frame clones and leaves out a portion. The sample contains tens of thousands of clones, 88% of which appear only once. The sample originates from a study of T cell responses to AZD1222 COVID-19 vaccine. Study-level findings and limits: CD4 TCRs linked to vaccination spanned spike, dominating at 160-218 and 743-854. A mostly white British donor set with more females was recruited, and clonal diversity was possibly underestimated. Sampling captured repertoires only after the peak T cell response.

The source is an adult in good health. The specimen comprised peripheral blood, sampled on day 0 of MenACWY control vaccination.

CDR3 in DNA: TGTGCCAGCGGTAGAAAGGGGGATCAGCCCCAGCATTTT. This sequence encodes CASGRKGDQPQHF. The genes are TRBV6-5 and TRBJ1-5; D perhaps matches TRBD1 (6 bases). The germline gives CDR1 MNHEY, CDR2 SVGAGI. Trimming pared 8 bases from V and 5 bases from J, leaving 13 bases between. This CDR3 comprises 13 residues.